This entry features one T cell receptor (beta chain) sequence. Its antigen is not known. This specimen comes from a study of cytomegalovirus exposure and HLA in healthy donors. Notes on the study in general: A cluster of highly shared sequence variants was likely a sequencing artifact. In a later analysis, across HLA loci, associated TCR counts were highest for DRB1, lowest for HLA-C. Across all donors, roughly uniform sequencing depth was an assumption of the presence/absence analyses.

With 60 Vbeta and 13 Jbeta primers, the PCR was carried out. Method: immunoSEQ multiplex PCR; TCRdb's copy keeps in-frame clones and lacks some. The sample comprises about 160,000 clones, 70% to 80% of which are singletons, and approximately 2.1% rests with the top ten. Nominally healthy donors provided the samples, though records likely missed some immune exposures. This CDR3 region has 16 residues. V was shortened by 5 bases and J by 2 bases, with 19 bases between the two germline ends. Germline-derived CDR1 and CDR2 are LNHDA and SQIVND (reference sequence). The sequencing input was PBMCs. This receptor was obtained from a man aged 50 to 60 in good health and CMV-seropositive. The gene calls are TRBV19 and TRBJ2-7, with D possibly being TRBD1 (6 bases). The CDR3: CASSVAGTPLPYEQYF. The CDR3 DNA reads as TGTGCCAGTAGTGTGGCCGGGACACCCCTTCCCTACGAGCAGTACTTC.